This passage covers 21 T cell receptor beta chains from one sample sequenced in a study of monozygotic twins with inflammatory bowel disease. TCRdb reprocessed the 5' RACE reads and stores each CDR3 protein as one record, lacking DNA. There are more than 95,000 distinct CDR3 sequences in the sample, with 1.5% to 2% held by the top ten. The sample consisted of blood. These receptors all stem from a human donor with ulcerative colitis or Crohn's disease, or a healthy co-twin of an affected twin (not recorded which).

This chain connects TRBV6-2 or TRBV6-3 to TRBJ2-1; TCRdb's D gene call, TRBD2, goes unchecked for lack of DNA. The CDR3 has 15 amino acids. Germline V gene sequence: CDR1 MNHEY, CDR2 SVGEGT. The CDR3 reads CASSSTEVDYNEQFF.

This rearrangement joins TRBV29-1 to TRBJ1-2; TCRdb lists TRBD1, though no DNA is available to test this call. Germline loops: CDR1 SQVTM, CDR2 ANQGSEA. The CDR3 covers 13 residues. CDR3 protein: CSVDRGVIYGYTF.

The V and J genes are TRBV20-1 and TRBJ2-5; TCRdb designates TRBD2, a call that cannot be tested without DNA. The length of the CDR3 is 15 residues. CDR1 is DFQATT, CDR2 SNEGSKA, per germline (reference sequence). The CDR3: CSAITGTSHQETQYF.

The chain joins TRBV20-1 to TRBJ2-7; the D call from TCRdb, TRBD2, cannot be confirmed without DNA. Germline CDR1 DFQATT, CDR2 SNEGSKA (reference sequence). The CDR3 totals 12 residues. CDR3 amino acids: CSTQREAYEQYF.

The V gene is TRBV7-2, the J gene TRBJ2-7; TCRdb returns TRBD1, unconfirmable since there is no DNA. The CDR3 has 16 residues. The germline V gene encodes CDR1 SGHTA and CDR2 FQGNSA. This CDR3 is CASSPVRAGASYEQYF.

The chain has TRBV9 and TRBJ1-4. This CDR3 region has 16 residues. Germline CDR1 reads SGDLS; CDR2 reads YYNGEE. The CDR3 is CASSVGRSSPNEKLFF.

V usage is TRBV11-1 and J usage is TRBJ1-5; checking the TCRdb D call of TRBD1 is not possible without DNA. The CDR3 extends over 19 amino acids. CDR1 and CDR2 (germline): SGHAT, FQDESV (reference sequence). CDR3 protein: CASSQFSGTKIPDNQPQHF.

The chain has TRBV5-1 and TRBJ2-7; the D gene TCRdb calls, TRBD2, cannot be checked with no DNA. CDR3 length: 14 residues. Germline CDR1 is SGHRS and CDR2 is YFSETQ. The CDR3 sequence: CASSSNGGYYEQYF.

This rearrangement joins TRBV14 to TRBJ2-1. Germline V gene lookup returns CDR1 SGHDN and CDR2 FVKESK. CDR3 length: 14 amino acids. The CDR3 region is CASSQDLVWNEQFF.

V is TRBV20-1 and J is TRBJ1-5. The germline CDR1 and CDR2 sequences are DFQATT and SNEGSKA (reference sequence). The CDR3 consists of 12 residues. The CDR3 region is CSATGGSQPQHF.

V is TRBV29-1 and J is TRBJ1-2; as DNA is missing, the TRBD1 call by TCRdb cannot be tested. The CDR3 runs to 15 residues. Per the germline V gene, CDR1 is SQVTM and CDR2 is ANQGSEA. The CDR3 loop is CSVKNRLFPHYGYTF.

The gene calls are TRBV6-6 and TRBJ2-1; TCRdb selects TRBD2, and the lack of DNA leaves this call unchecked. CDR1 is MNHNY, CDR2 SVGAGI, per germline (reference sequence). CDR3 size: 14 residues. This CDR3 reads CASRDLLGVDEQFF.

The V call is TRBV24-1, the J call TRBJ2-2; TCRdb reports TRBD2, a call that lacks DNA to check it against. The germline gives CDR1 KGHDR, CDR2 SFDVKD. This CDR3 is 16 amino acids long. The CDR3: CATSDLGGTSSGELFF.

The chain is built from TRBV7-2 and TRBJ2-2; TCRdb selects TRBD2, and the lack of DNA leaves this call unchecked. The CDR3 loop spans 17 amino acids. Germline V lookup: CDR1 SGHTA, CDR2 FQGNSA. CDR3 residues: CASSLVSGGGAAGELFF.

The rearrangement joins TRBV20-1 to TRBJ1-2; lacking DNA, the TRBD1 call made by TCRdb goes unchecked. The CDR3 spans 13 residues. The germline V gene encodes CDR1 DFQATT and CDR2 SNEGSKA (reference sequence). CDR3 loop: CSAPVWARDGYTF.

The chain couples TRBV12-3 or TRBV12-4 to TRBJ1-2; without DNA, the TCRdb call of TRBD1 cannot be checked. The CDR3 runs 13 residues. This CDR3 is CAPGQGATGLMAF.

V gene TRBV7-8 combines with J gene TRBJ2-2; TCRdb returns TRBD1, unconfirmable since there is no DNA. The germline CDR1 and CDR2 sequences are SGHVS and FQNEAQ. The CDR3 loop spans 12 amino acids. CDR3: CATRRATGELFF.

The rearrangement joins TRBV20-1 to TRBJ1-6. The CDR3 loop spans 13 amino acids. Germline CDR1 and CDR2: DFQATT and SNEGSKA (reference sequence). The CDR3: CSARKGTYSPLHF.

The V gene is TRBV9, the J gene TRBJ2-1; no DNA is available, so the TRBD1 call from TCRdb remains unchecked. Germline CDR1 is SGDLS and CDR2 is YYNGEE. The CDR3 sequence is 16 residues long. The CDR3 sequence is CASSVATGASYNEQFF. Based on the CDR3 plus reference TRBV9 and TRBJ2-1, the full variable domain is DSGVTQTPKHLITATGQRVTLRCSPRSGDLSVYWYQQSLDQGLQFLIQYYNGEERAKGNILERFSAQQFPDLHSELNLSSLELGDSALYFCASSVATGASYNEQFFGPGTRLTVL.

The chain joins TRBV7-2 to TRBJ2-7; TCRdb's D call of TRBD1 is untestable without DNA. CDR1 and CDR2 (germline): SGHTA, FQGNSA. CDR3 length: 15 amino acids. The chain's CDR3 is CASSLDVPRSYEQYF.

The chain recombines TRBV7-9 with TRBJ2-3. The CDR3 consists of 14 residues. Per the germline V gene, CDR1 is SEHNR and CDR2 is FQNEAQ (reference sequence). The CDR3 region is CASSLVGSQVTQYF.